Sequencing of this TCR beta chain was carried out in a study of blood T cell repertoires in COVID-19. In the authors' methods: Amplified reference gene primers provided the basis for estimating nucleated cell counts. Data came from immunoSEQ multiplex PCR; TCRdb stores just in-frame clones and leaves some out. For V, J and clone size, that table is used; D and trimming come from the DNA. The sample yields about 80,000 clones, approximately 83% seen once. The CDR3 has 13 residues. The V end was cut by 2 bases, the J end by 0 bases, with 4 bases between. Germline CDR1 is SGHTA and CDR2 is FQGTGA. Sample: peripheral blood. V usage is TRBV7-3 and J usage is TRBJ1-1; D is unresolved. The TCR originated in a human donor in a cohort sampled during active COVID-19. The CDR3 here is CASSLEMNTEAFF. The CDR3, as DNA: TGTGCCAGCAGCTTAGAGATGAACACTGAAGCTTTCTTT.